This T cell receptor beta chain was identified in a study of T cell responses to AZD1222 COVID-19 vaccine. Study-wide results and limits: Seropositive at baseline were only six or seven AZD1222 recipients. White British people made up most donors, females outnumbered males, and clonal diversity was possibly underestimated.

The data were produced by immunoSEQ multiplex PCR, yet TCRdb's version contains in-frame clones alone and is incomplete. The sample yields roughly 140,000 clones, around 88% seen once. A remark on this clone: Its antigen is unidentified.

The trim removed 5 bases at V and 1 base at J, leaving 4 bases unmatched. The CDR3 sequence is 15 residues long. The germline V gene encodes CDR1 SGHTA and CDR2 FQGNSA. The clonotype was recovered from an adult in good health. The sample was peripheral blood, taken on day 0 of AZD1222 vaccination. The V gene is TRBV7-2, the J gene TRBJ2-5, with 10 bases identical to TRBD2. The CDR3 spells CASSERLAGQETQYF. The CDR3 DNA follows: TGTGCCAGCAGCGAACGACTAGCGGGCCAAGAGACCCAGTACTTC. The whole variable domain, filled in from reference TRBV7-2 and TRBJ2-5, reads GAGVSQSPSNKVTEKGKDVELRCDPISGHTALYWYRQSLGQGLEFLIYFQGNSAPDKSGLPSDRFSAERTGGSVSTLTIQRTQQEDSAVYLCASSERLAGQETQYFGPGTRLLVL.